The clone carrying this T cell receptor beta chain appeared a single time. This CDR3 is built from 18 residues. CDR1 LNHDA and CDR2 SQIVND come from the germline V gene (reference sequence). The V gene lost 3 bases and the J gene lost 7 bases, with 27 bases spanning the gap. TCR beta CDR3 sequences were amplified from RNA transcripts. The TCR CDR3 first-round RT-PCR relied on the HTBI primer set. One entry per CDR3 protein, called by TCRdb with MiXCR from the multiplex PCR reads. This sample has approximately 720,000 distinct CDR3 sequences, with 18% found just once. This entry is derived from a study of T cells in Graves' hyperthyroidism and ophthalmopathy.

The chain joins TRBV19 to TRBJ1-1, with D possibly TRBD1 on 6 matching bases. This receptor was taken from a woman aged 45-59 years with Graves' hyperthyroidism that later progressed to Graves' ophthalmopathy. The sequenced sample consisted of blood. The CDR3 DNA reads as TGTGCCAGTAGTATTGTTTGGCGTTTCTATATAACAGGGTATGAAGCTTTCTTT. It yields the protein CASSIVWRFYITGYEAFF.